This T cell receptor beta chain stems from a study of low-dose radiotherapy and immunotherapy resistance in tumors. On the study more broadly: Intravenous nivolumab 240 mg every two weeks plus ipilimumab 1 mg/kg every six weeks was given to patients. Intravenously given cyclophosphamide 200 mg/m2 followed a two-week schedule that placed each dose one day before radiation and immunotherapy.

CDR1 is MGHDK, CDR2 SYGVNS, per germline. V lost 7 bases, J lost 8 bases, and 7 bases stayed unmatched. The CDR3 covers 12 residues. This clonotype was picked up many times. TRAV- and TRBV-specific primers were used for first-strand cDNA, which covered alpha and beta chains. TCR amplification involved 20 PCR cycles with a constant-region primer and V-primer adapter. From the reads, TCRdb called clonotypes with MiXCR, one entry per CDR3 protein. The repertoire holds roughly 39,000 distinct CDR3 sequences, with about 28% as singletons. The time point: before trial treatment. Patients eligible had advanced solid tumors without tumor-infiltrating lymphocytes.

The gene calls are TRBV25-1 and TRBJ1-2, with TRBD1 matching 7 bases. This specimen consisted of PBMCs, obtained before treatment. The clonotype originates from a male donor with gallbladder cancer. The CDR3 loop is CASTRQGWGYTF. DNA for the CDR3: TGTGCCAGCACAAGACAGGGTTGGGGCTACACCTTC.